Following are 25 T cell receptor beta chains from one sample sequenced in a study of cytomegalovirus exposure and HLA in healthy donors listed by TCRdb under 2017. Libraries were constructed by the immunoSEQ multiplex PCR assay. For the multiplex PCR, a mixture combining 60 forward primers for TCR Vbeta segments and 13 reverse primers for TCR Jbeta segments was used. The immuneACCESS repertoire file appears here via TCRdb, limited to in-frame rearrangements. These files lack a portion of the clones; in checked studies, under half of the deficit traces to unresolved V genes, and the cause of the others is not known. The sample contains 140,000 to 150,000 clones, around 57% of them found a single time. The ten largest clones take up approximately 1.7% of the sample. The specimen sequenced was PBMCs. These receptors all come from a male donor in good health and CMV-seronegative.

The chain is built from TRBV9 and TRBJ2-1; 10 bases agree with TRBD2. Germline CDR1 and CDR2: SGDLS and YYNGEE. The CDR3 sequence is 17 residues long. After removal of 0 bases from V and 4 bases from J, the junction contained 7 bases not matched to a gene. CDR3 sequence reads: CASSVGYETSGYNEQFF. CDR3 sequence (DNA): TGTGCCAGCAGCGTAGGATACGAGACTAGCGGGTACAATGAGCAGTTCTTC. The complete variable domain, with remaining parts taken from reference TRBV9 and TRBJ2-1, reads DSGVTQTPKHLITATGQRVTLRCSPRSGDLSVYWYQQSLDQGLQFLIQYYNGEERAKGNILERFSAQQFPDLHSELNLSSLELGDSALYFCASSVGYETSGYNEQFFGPGTRLTVL.

The chain joins TRBV6-5 to TRBJ2-3, with TRBD2 matching over 9 bases. The CDR3 spans 12 residues. Germline CDR1 is MNHEY and CDR2 is SVGAGI. V shed 7 bases, J shed 11 bases, and the junction held 7 bases outside the gene matches. For the CDR3, the DNA is TGTGCCAGCATCGGCGGGGGGGCCATGCAGTATTTT. Its protein is CASIGGGAMQYF.

V usage is TRBV2 and J usage is TRBJ1-4; 9 bases are a match to TRBD1. With 11 bases clipped from V and 8 bases from J, the junction kept 12 bases outside the gene matches. Germline V lookup: CDR1 SNHLY, CDR2 FYNNEI. CDR3 length: 14 amino acids. The CDR3 DNA sequence: TGTGCCCGCTCTTGGGGACAGGGACAAGAAAAACTGTTTTTT. This encodes CARSWGQGQEKLFF.

The rearrangement uses TRBV13 and TRBJ2-6; 11 positions match TRBD2. CDR1 is PRHDT, CDR2 FYEKMQ, per germline (reference sequence). J gave up 0 bases and V 6 bases, and 10 bases lay outside the gene matches. The CDR3 contains 19 residues. The CDR3 reads CASSRIAGGVASGANVLTF. The CDR3 DNA is TGTGCCAGCAGTAGAATAGCGGGGGGGGTTGCCTCTGGGGCCAACGTCCTGACTTTC.

This clone was seen a few times. J is TRBJ2-7 and V is TRBV2, with D possibly TRBD2 on 5 matching bases. CDR3 length: 12 residues. Germline CDR1 SNHLY, CDR2 FYNNEI. With 2 bases removed from V and 6 bases from J, the gap between germline ends came to 8 bases. CDR3 DNA: TGTGCCAGCAGTGAACGGGGTTCCGAGCAGTACTTC. Its protein product is CASSERGSEQYF.

Here the CDR3 reads CASSPVRGQGPPGISGNTIYF. The CDR3 DNA reads as TGTGCCAGCTCACCTGTTCGGGGACAGGGGCCCCCGGGGATCTCTGGAAACACCATATATTTT. The chain couples TRBV18 to TRBJ1-3, with TRBD1 matching 10 bases. V lost 3 bases to trimming and J lost 0 bases; unmatched junction nucleotides: 17. Germline assignment: CDR1 KGHSH and CDR2 LQKENI. The CDR3 contains 21 residues.

The sample holds a few counts of this clone. The rearrangement joins TRBV13 to TRBJ2-1; maybe TRBD2 (5 bases). The length of the CDR3 is 16 residues. V lost 0 bases and J 2 bases, leaving 11 bases between the germline ends. Per the germline V gene, CDR1 is PRHDT and CDR2 is FYEKMQ (reference sequence). This CDR3 is CASSLGRGSPYNEQFF. The CDR3 coding sequence is TGTGCCAGCAGCTTAGGCCGAGGGTCCCCCTACAATGAGCAGTTCTTC.

This clone was recorded a few times. The chain combines TRBV6-1 with TRBJ2-2; D is perhaps TRBD2 (5 bases). Germline V gene data show CDR1 as MNHNS and CDR2 as SASEGT. This CDR3 has 17 residues. With 3 bases removed from V and 3 bases from J, the gap between germline ends came to 17 bases. Written as DNA, the CDR3 is TGTGCCAGCAGTGACGGACCGGGAATTCAACACACCGGGGAGCTGTTTTTT. Translation: CASSDGPGIQHTGELFF.

This clone was detected only a few times. V usage is TRBV7-9 and J usage is TRBJ2-7, with D possibly TRBD2 on 6 matching bases. Germline V gives CDR1 SEHNR, CDR2 FQNEAQ (reference sequence). The germline V and J ends were trimmed by 5 bases and 8 bases, with 16 bases remaining between them. This CDR3 spans 13 amino acids. Here the CDR3 reads CASSPVPGGKQYF. The CDR3 DNA sequence: TGTGCCAGCAGCCCAGTACCCGGGGGTAAGCAGTACTTC.

There are a few counts of this clone. The V and J genes are TRBV7-5 and TRBJ2-3; the table's D call of TRBD1 was not tested on the DNA. TRBV7-5 is termed a pseudogene. The CDR3 covers 14 residues. The CDR3 region is CARSPGTGKDTQYF. The CDR3 DNA is TGTGCCAGAAGCCCTGGGACAGGGAAAGATACGCAGTATTTT.

The CDR3 loop is CASSQDGQGRQEQYF. The CDR3 DNA follows: TGTGCCAGCAGCCAAGATGGACAGGGGCGTCAAGAGCAGTACTTC. The chain uses TRBV4-2 and TRBJ2-7; 9 bases match TRBD1. The CDR3 runs 15 residues. CDR1 and CDR2 from the germline V gene are LGHNA and YNFKEQ. V was pared by 0 bases and J by 7 bases, with 7 bases of the junction left unmatched.

This clone came up a few times. This chain uses TRBV4-1 with TRBJ1-5; possibly TRBD1 for D (5 bases). CDR1 and CDR2 from the germline V gene are MGHRA and YSYEKL. With 3 bases removed from V and 4 bases from J, the gap between germline ends came to 7 bases. The length of the CDR3 is 13 residues. The CDR3 spells CASSHGGNQPQHF. DNA for the CDR3: TGCGCCAGCAGCCACGGGGGTAATCAGCCCCAGCATTTT.

V usage is TRBV27 and J usage is TRBJ2-7, with 9 bases aligning to TRBD1. Trimming cost V 2 bases and J 5 bases; bases outside gene matches: 4. Germline V CDR1 and CDR2: MNHEY, SMNVEV (reference sequence). The CDR3 consists of 14 residues. CDR3 loop: CASSLRDRVHEQYF. The CDR3 nucleotides are TGTGCCAGCAGTTTAAGGGACAGGGTCCACGAGCAGTACTTC.

CDR3 bases: TGTGCCAGCAGCTTATTGGCTAGCGTGACACAGACCCAGTACTTC. This sequence encodes CASSLLASVTQTQYF. The chain couples TRBV11-2 to TRBJ2-5; maybe TRBD2 (6 bases). V was shortened by 2 bases and J by 6 bases, with 16 bases between the two germline ends. CDR3 size: 15 residues. Germline V CDR1 and CDR2: SGHAT, FQNNGV. Drawing the rest from reference TRBV11-2 and TRBJ2-5, the complete variable domain is EAGVAQSPRYKIIEKRQSVAFWCNPISGHATLYWYQQILGQGPKLLIQFQNNGVVDDSQLPKDRFSAERLKGVDSTLKIQPAKLEDSAVYLCASSLLASVTQTQYFGPGTRLLVL.

DNA for the CDR3: TGTGCCAGCAGCTACCTGGCGATGGGGACAGGGATGGGCAATGAGCAGTTCTTC. It specifies CASSYLAMGTGMGNEQFF. The rearrangement uses TRBV11-2 and TRBJ2-1; 9 bases line up with TRBD1. The junction had 16 bases not matched to a gene; V was cut back by 4 bases and J by 6 bases. The CDR3 has 18 amino acids. Germline V CDR1 and CDR2: SGHAT, FQNNGV.

A few counts support this clone. The CDR3 sequence: CASSRLAGSYEQYF. The CDR3 bases are TGTGCCAGCTCACGATTAGCGGGGTCCTACGAGCAGTACTTC. J is TRBJ2-7 and V is TRBV18, with 8 nucleotides matching TRBD2. Germline V gives CDR1 KGHSH, CDR2 LQKENI. CDR3 size: 14 residues. After removal of 4 bases from V and 1 base from J, the junction contained 3 bases not matched to a gene.

The chain carries TRBV2 and TRBJ1-1, with 9 bases that match TRBD1. The germline gives CDR1 SNHLY, CDR2 FYNNEI. Germline trimming cut 4 bases from V and 4 bases from J; bases unmatched to any gene: 7. This CDR3 has 15 amino acids. The CDR3 here is CASSVTGGAGTEAFF. The CDR3 nucleotides read TGTGCCAGCAGTGTTACAGGGGGCGCGGGCACTGAAGCTTTCTTT. The entire variable domain, with the rest obtained from reference TRBV2 and TRBJ1-1, is as follows: EPEVTQTPSHQVTQMGQEVILRCVPISNHLYFYWYRQILGQKVEFLVSFYNNEISEKSEIFDDQFSVERPDGSNFTLKIRSTKLEDSAMYFCASSVTGGAGTEAFFGQGTRLTVV.

The chain links TRBV5-5 to TRBJ1-4, with 10 nucleotides matching TRBD1. The germline V gene encodes CDR1 SGHKS and CDR2 YYEKEE (reference sequence). The CDR3 consists of 14 residues. The trim removed 4 bases at V and 7 bases at J, leaving 4 bases unmatched. CDR3 residues: CASSVTGGPEKLFF. As DNA, the CDR3 is TGTGCCAGCAGCGTGACAGGGGGCCCTGAAAAACTGTTTTTT. The variable domain in full, with the rest retrieved from reference TRBV5-5 and TRBJ1-4, is DAGVTQSPTHLIKTRGQQVTLRCSPISGHKSVSWYQQVLGQGPQFIFQYYEKEERGRGNFPDRFSARQFPNYSSELNVNALLLGDSALYLCASSVTGGPEKLFFGSGTQLSVL.

This rearrangement joins TRBV28 to TRBJ2-2; D might be TRBD1 (6 bases). Germline-derived CDR1 and CDR2 are MDHEN and SYDVKM. The CDR3 loop spans 18 amino acids. Trimming cost V 2 bases and J 1 base, with 17 bases left between them. The CDR3, as DNA: TGTGCCAGCAGTTTACTCCGGTCGACAGGCCTGAACACCGGGGAGCTGTTTTTT. Amino acids: CASSLLRSTGLNTGELFF.

The genes are TRBV10-2 and TRBJ2-2; 8 bases match TRBD2. The V and J ends lost 7 bases and 5 bases, in that order; junction bases with no gene match: 3. Germline CDR1 WSHSY, CDR2 SAAADI. The CDR3 covers 13 residues. DNA for the CDR3: TGCGCCAGCAAAAGCGGGGGAACCGGGGAGCTGTTTTTT. It translates to CASKSGGTGELFF.

The chain links TRBV2 to TRBJ2-5; possible D gene TRBD2, 5 bases. V was pared by 10 bases and J by 5 bases, with 11 bases between. This CDR3 has 11 amino acids. The germline gives CDR1 SNHLY, CDR2 FYNNEI. The CDR3 nucleotides are TGTGCCACCGCGTCGGGGGAGACCCAGTACTTC. Residues: CATASGETQYF.

This clone was counted between two and nine times. The rearrangement links TRBV13 to TRBJ1-6, with 9 bases that match TRBD1. V shed 0 bases and J 5 bases; nucleotides not matched to a gene: 2. The CDR3 is 16 residues long. Germline CDR1 is PRHDT and CDR2 is FYEKMQ (reference sequence). The CDR3 coding sequence is TGTGCCAGCAGCTTAGGACAGGGGGCAAATAATTCACCCCTCCACTTT. Translation gives CASSLGQGANNSPLHF.

This sequence joins TRBV6-6 and TRBJ1-2, with 7 positions matching TRBD1. In germline, CDR1 is MNHNY, CDR2 SVGAGI (reference sequence). With 5 bases clipped from V and 4 bases from J, the junction kept 7 bases outside the gene matches. This CDR3 region has 14 residues. The CDR3 DNA follows: TGTGCCAGCAGTACTCAGGGGGGCGGCTATGGCTACACCTTC. Translation gives CASSTQGGGYGYTF.

The chain uses TRBV7-7 and TRBJ2-5; 8 nucleotides line up with TRBD2. Germline-derived CDR1 and CDR2 are SSHAT and FNYEAQ (reference sequence). There are 13 residues in the CDR3. V lost 5 bases and J lost 9; bases outside the gene matches: 8. The chain's CDR3 is CASSLTGGEAQYF. Here the CDR3 DNA reads TGTGCCAGCAGCCTCACGGGGGGGGAGGCCCAGTACTTC.

The chain joins TRBV18 to TRBJ2-3; 7 nucleotides align to TRBD2. Per the germline V gene, CDR1 is KGHSH and CDR2 is LQKENI. J was trimmed by 0 bases and V by 6 bases; bases with no gene match: 3. The CDR3 is made up of 14 amino acids. CDR3 nucleotide sequence: TGTGCCAGCTCTAGGACTAGAAGCACAGATACGCAGTATTTT. Translating it yields CASSRTRSTDTQYF.